This TCR beta chain was captured in a study of human T cells and chemical hapten exposure listed by TCRdb under 2021. About the investigation overall: For sensitization, 2% DPC in acetone was applied to a roughly 2 cm by roughly 2 cm area of upper inner arm skin. Alopecia areata with under or over 50% scalp involvement, alopecia totalis and alopecia universalis were represented in the patient cohort, which was mostly female. Patch testing on the upper back used Finn chambers containing 0.01% DPC, with scoring done after 6 days according to International Contact Dermatitis Research Group standards. Blood was sampled from patients pre-sensitization (week 0) and at 2, 6 and about 24 weeks after DPC sensitization. Libraries were pooled for sequencing, and variation in per-sample TCR yields was attributed mainly to small differences in library volumes within the pool. Peripheral blood TCR repertoire changes were tracked in vivo in alopecia patients during primary and secondary sensitization to the hapten diphenylcyclopropenone (DPC). Throughout the study period of roughly five months, patients also received therapeutic DPC doses to the scalp every week. About 29 alopecia patients gave blood for TCR sequencing at one to four time points (pre-sensitization, 2, 6 and 24 weeks).

This clonotype was recorded many times. No antigen is known for it. No per-base quality is available; no much larger clone lies one base away. The time point label of this sample denotes: pre-sensitization, week 0. The label giving this sample's treatment or condition can be read as: therapeutic diphenylcyclopropenone sensitization with weekly scalp DPC. At every patch-test visit, the blood draw took place before the patch test was put on. Patients were considered eligible if aged 18 to 70, diagnosed with alopecia and deemed suitable for DPC therapy, and patients were excluded if pregnant. Total RNA was extracted from unfractionated whole blood collected in Tempus Blood RNA tubes. Libraries came from RACE. Sequencing relied on a NextSeq 500. During library preparation, unique molecular identifiers were attached to individual cDNA molecules so that TCRs could be counted quantitatively and reproducibly. For every blood RNA sample, sequencing covered both the TCR alpha and TCR beta chains. The original methods were these. Samples had a median of about 90,000 TCRs, with a range from roughly 20,000 to 700,000. The Decombinator software suite was used to annotate V, J and CDR3 in the TCR reads. To make PS versus PT1 abundance plots, every sample was subsampled to the same number of TCRs (28,000). Expanded TCRs were defined as absent before sensitization and observed at least eight times at the 2-week time point. TCRdb passed the public sequencing reads through fastp at Q25 and MiXCR, retaining productive beta sequences. Identical CDR3 protein sequences are pooled into one entry, listed with their most common genes and DNA. TCRdb's processing, not the authors', yielded these V and J calls. Within this sample are about 40,000 distinct CDR3 sequences, with roughly a tenth of them counted one time only. Roughly 6% of the sample belongs to the ten largest clones.

Paper-wide results and their limitations: Significantly more large CDR3 similarity clusters were formed by expanded TCRs than by pre-sensitization or healthy control sets, consistent with antigen-driven responses. A positive correlation was found between the number of PT1 expanded TCRs and patch test score, with significance reached at thresholds 8, 16 and 32 but not 4. After repeated subsampling, the strength of the expansion versus patch-test correlation and the threshold at which it became significant changed. Because every patient had alopecia, a presumed autoimmune disease, the patients' immune response might differ from that of healthy individuals. DPC sensitization did not change how many TCRs were above 1 in 1000 frequency, and no evidence was found of alterations in global repertoire structure.

Trimming removed 5 bases from V and 5 bases from J; the gene matches leave 7 bases unexplained. Based on the germline V gene (reference sequence), the CDR1 and CDR2 sequences are MNHNY and SVGAGI. The CDR3, from cysteine to phenylalanine, totals 15 residues. Of all the DNA, just the CDR3 is kept, 45 bases in frame from base 1. This TCR derives from a man younger than 45 with alopecia areata. Some clones in this sample may be carry-over from other donors' samples. The V and J segments used are TRBV6-6 and TRBJ1-5, with TRBD1 matching 9 junction bases. This specimen was whole blood, taken in connection with sensitization to the hapten diphenylcyclopropenone (DPC). The nucleotide sequence reads as follows: TGTGCCAGCAGTGATTGGACAGGGGATGATCAGCCCCAGCATTTT. The encoded protein is CASSDWTGDDQPQHF.